Listed below are T cell receptor beta chains from one sample, sequenced in a study of cytotoxic CD8 clonotypes in ibrutinib-treated CLL. Method: immunoSEQ multiplex PCR; TCRdb's copy keeps in-frame clones and lacks some. The repertoire holds some 290,000 clones, with roughly 80% as singletons. Sequenced here: PBMCs, sampled before ibrutinib treatment. These receptor sequences come from a human donor with chronic lymphocytic leukemia. Each CDR3 is given with its conserved first and last residue. A D gene is named only where the DNA matches it firmly. Rows may omit the clone size; those that give it use once, few, many or a size class.

CASSQELSRINPSYNEQFF TGCGCCAGCAGCCAAGAATTATCCAGGATCAACCCCTCCTACAATGAGCAGTTCTTC . . TRBJ2-1 TRBV4-3
CASRADKFYGYTF TGTGCCAGCAGGGCGGACAAATTCTATGGCTACACCTTC . . TRBJ1-2 TRBV6-1
CASSLIFSRPYEQYF TGTGCCAGCAGCTTAATTTTCTCGCGCCCCTACGAGCAGTACTTC . . TRBJ2-7 TRBV7-2
CASSAQGGGELFF TGTGCCAGCAGCGCACAGGGGGGCGGGGAGCTGTTTTTT . . TRBJ2-2 TRBV21-1
CASSLGYLAGVGEQFF TGTGCCAGCAGCTTAGGGTACCTAGCGGGAGTTGGTGAGCAGTTCTTC TRBD2 . TRBJ2-1 TRBV13
CAWSLVPNNYGYTF TGTGCCTGGAGTCTAGTGCCGAATAACTATGGCTACACCTTC . . TRBJ1-2 TRBV30
CASGLSRSLAEQETQYF TGTGCTAGTGGTTTGTCCCGGTCACTAGCGGAGCAAGAGACCCAGTACTTC TRBD2 . TRBJ2-5 TRBV12-5
CAWRGRPDNEQFF TGTGCCTGGAGGGGGCGCCCGGACAATGAGCAGTTCTTC . . TRBJ2-1 TRBV30
CASSLSYMNTEAFF TGTGCCAGCAGCTTATCTTATATGAACACTGAAGCTTTCTTT . . TRBJ1-1 TRBV7-2
CASRLEFSSYNEQFF TGTGCCAGCAGACTCGAGTTCAGCTCCTACAATGAGCAGTTCTTC . . TRBJ2-1 TRBV28
CATRGLRYEQYF TGTGCCACCAGGGGGCTTCGGTACGAGCAGTACTTC TRBD1 . TRBJ2-7 TRBV6-5
CASTPDGYNEQFF TGTGCCAGCACCCCGGACGGCTACAATGAGCAGTTCTTC . . TRBJ2-1 TRBV2
CASSLHTTSGQETQYF TGCGCCAGCAGCCTTCATACGACTAGCGGGCAAGAGACCCAGTACTTC TRBD2 . TRBJ2-5 TRBV4-1
CASSMGGIGREQYF TGTGCCAGTAGTATGGGCGGGATAGGTCGCGAGCAGTACTTC . . TRBJ2-7 TRBV19
CAWSAVGTSGYGYTF TGTGCCTGGAGCGCCGTCGGGACCTCGGGCTATGGCTACACCTTC . . TRBJ1-2 TRBV30
CASSHSSNQPQHF TGTGCCAGCAGCCATAGTAGCAATCAGCCCCAGCATTTT . . TRBJ1-5 TRBV27
CASSPAARRGLGRPNTGELFF TGTGCCAGCAGCCCGGCAGCCAGGCGGGGCTTGGGACGTCCGAACACCGGGGAGCTGTTTTTT . . TRBJ2-2 TRBV4-2
CASSQVFRDSYNEQFF TGCGCCAGCAGCCAAGTCTTCCGGGACTCGTACAATGAGCAGTTCTTC . few TRBJ2-1 TRBV4-1
CASSLRGTYEQYF TGTGCCAGCAGCTTAAGGGGCACCTACGAGCAGTACTTC . few TRBJ2-7 TRBV7-6
CASSSLGGTGELFF TGTGCCAGTAGTAGTTTGGGAGGGACCGGGGAGCTGTTTTTT TRBD2 . TRBJ2-2 TRBV19
CASSQVRSSSSGKSSYNEQFF TGTGCCAGCAGCCAAGTCCGGAGCTCGTCATCGGGGAAGAGCTCCTACAATGAGCAGTTCTTC . . TRBJ2-1 TRBV14
CASTRGSSYNEQFF TGTGCCAGCACTCGCGGGAGCTCCTACAATGAGCAGTTCTTC TRBD2 . TRBJ2-1 TRBV27
CASSQVSGVNEQYF TGTGCCAGCAGCCAAGTATCGGGAGTCAACGAGCAGTACTTC . . TRBJ2-7 TRBV4-2
CSAGPGPEAFF TGCAGTGCTGGACCAGGGCCTGAAGCTTTCTTT . . TRBJ1-1 TRBV20-1
CASMEGRGSYEQYF TGTGCCAGCATGGAGGGGCGGGGCTCCTACGAGCAGTACTTC . few TRBJ2-7 TRBV2
CASSPGVRGFTETQYF TGCGCCAGCAGCCCGGGGGTCAGGGGTTTTACAGAGACCCAGTACTTC . . TRBJ2-5 TRBV5-1
CARDGGYEQYF TGTGCCCGGGATGGGGGGTACGAGCAGTACTTC . . TRBJ2-7 TRBV6-6
CASSESLGGGPDTQYF TGTGCCAGCAGTGAATCCTTAGGCGGAGGTCCAGATACGCAGTATTTT . . TRBJ2-3 TRBV6-4
CASALGAATNEKLFF TGTGCCAGCGCTCTAGGGGCAGCAACTAATGAAAAACTGTTTTTT . . TRBJ1-4 TRBV6-5
CASSQILGTRETQYF TGTGCCAGCAGTCAAATACTGGGCACTCGGGAGACCCAGTACTTC . . TRBJ2-5 TRBV7-9
CASSFGGSYGYTF TGTGCCAGCAGTTTTGGGGGTAGTTATGGCTACACCTTC . . TRBJ1-2 TRBV27
CASSLTGLEYF TGTGCCAGCAGCTTGACAGGGCTAGAGTACTTC . . TRBJ2-5 TRBV5-4
CASSAKRGALEAFF TGTGCCAGCAGTGCCAAAAGGGGGGCACTTGAAGCTTTCTTT . . TRBJ1-1 TRBV6-1
CASSLVSSVAQGEYGYTF TGTGCCAGCAGCTTAGTATCTAGCGTGGCTCAGGGGGAGTATGGCTACACCTTC TRBD1 . TRBJ1-2 TRBV7-2
CASSLPGLSYNEQFF TGTGCCAGCAGTCTCCCCGGACTCTCCTACAATGAGCAGTTCTTC . . TRBJ2-1 TRBV28
CASSTGHPSYEQYF TGTGCCAGTTCCACGGGACACCCCTCCTACGAGCAGTACTTC . . TRBJ2-7 TRBV6-5
CASSNRGQGGNTEAFF TGCGCCAGCAGCAACCGTGGACAGGGGGGTAACACTGAAGCTTTCTTT TRBD1 . TRBJ1-1 TRBV5-1
CASSLGQDGQPQHF TGTGCCAGCAGCTTAGGACAGGACGGCCAGCCCCAGCATTTT . . TRBJ1-5 TRBV7-2
CASSIGGLAGLGDTQYF TGTGCCAGTAGTATAGGGGGACTAGCGGGGCTCGGCGATACGCAGTATTTT TRBD2 . TRBJ2-3 TRBV19
CASASFTGELFF TGTGCCAGCGCTTCTTTCACCGGGGAGCTGTTTTTT . . TRBJ2-2 TRBV6-6
CASSPGGPYGYTF TGTGCCAGCAGCCCAGGGGGCCCCTATGGCTACACCTTC TRBD1 few TRBJ1-2 TRBV7-9